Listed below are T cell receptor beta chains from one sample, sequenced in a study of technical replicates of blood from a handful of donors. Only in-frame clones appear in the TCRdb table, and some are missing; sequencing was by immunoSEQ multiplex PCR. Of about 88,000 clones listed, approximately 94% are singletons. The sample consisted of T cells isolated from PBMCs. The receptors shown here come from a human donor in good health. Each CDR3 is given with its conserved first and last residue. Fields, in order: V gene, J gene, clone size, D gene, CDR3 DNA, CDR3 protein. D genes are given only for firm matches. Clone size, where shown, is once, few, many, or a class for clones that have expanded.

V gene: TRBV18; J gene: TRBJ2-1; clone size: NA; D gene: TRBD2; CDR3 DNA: TGTGCCAGCTCACTCCGAAGGGAGGGGTACAATGAGCAGTTCTTC; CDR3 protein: CASSLRREGYNEQFF
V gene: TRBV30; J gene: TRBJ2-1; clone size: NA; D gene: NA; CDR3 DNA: TGTGCCTGGAGGGGGCAGTTCTACAATGAGCAGTTCTTC; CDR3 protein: CAWRGQFYNEQFF
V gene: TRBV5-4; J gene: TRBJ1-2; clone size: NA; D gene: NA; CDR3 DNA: TGTGCCAGCAGCTTTCAGGGTTCTAACTATGGCTACACCTTC; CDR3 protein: CASSFQGSNYGYTF
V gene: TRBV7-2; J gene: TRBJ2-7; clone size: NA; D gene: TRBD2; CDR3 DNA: TGTGCCAGCAGCTTAGACCCGTGGGGGGGGAACTACGAGCAGTACTTC; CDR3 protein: CASSLDPWGGNYEQYF
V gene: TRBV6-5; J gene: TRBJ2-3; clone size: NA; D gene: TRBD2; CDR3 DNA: TGTGCCAGCAGTTACCAGAAAGCGGGGGGGCGGGATACGCAGTATTTT; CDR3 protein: CASSYQKAGGRDTQYF
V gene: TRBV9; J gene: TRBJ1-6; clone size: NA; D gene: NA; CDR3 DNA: TGTGCCAGCAGCGTATCGGGGGATAATTCACCCCTCCACTTT; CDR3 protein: CASSVSGDNSPLHF
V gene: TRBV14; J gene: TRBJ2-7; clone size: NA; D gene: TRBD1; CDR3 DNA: TGTGCCAGCAGCCGGGACAGGGGAAACGAGCAGTACTTC; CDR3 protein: CASSRDRGNEQYF
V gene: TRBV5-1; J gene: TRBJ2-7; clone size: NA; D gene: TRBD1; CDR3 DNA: TGCGCCAGCAGCTCCCCCCAAGGGACAGGGGGCACCTACGAGCAGTACTTC; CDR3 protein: CASSSPQGTGGTYEQYF
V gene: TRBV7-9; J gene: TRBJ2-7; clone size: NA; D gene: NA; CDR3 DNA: TGTGCCAGCAGCTTAGTAGTCGGCGGCTCCTACGAGCAGTACTTC; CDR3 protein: CASSLVVGGSYEQYF
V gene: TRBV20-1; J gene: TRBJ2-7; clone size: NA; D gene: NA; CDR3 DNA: TGCAGTGCTGCGGGATCCTACGAGCAGTACTTC; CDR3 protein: CSAAGSYEQYF
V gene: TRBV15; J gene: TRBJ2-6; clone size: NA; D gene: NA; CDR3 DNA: TGTGCCACCAGCAGAGAAGGGGGGGCATGGGCCAACGTCCTGACTTTC; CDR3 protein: CATSREGGAWANVLTF
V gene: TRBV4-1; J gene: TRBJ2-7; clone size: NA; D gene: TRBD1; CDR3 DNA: TGCGCCAGCAGCCCGCCCGACGTGACAGGGGGCTACGAGCAGTACTTC; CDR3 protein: CASSPPDVTGGYEQYF
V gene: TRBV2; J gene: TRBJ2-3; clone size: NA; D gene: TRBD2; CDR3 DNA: TGTGCCAGCAGGCGGACTAGCGGGACCAGCACAGATACGCAGTATTTT; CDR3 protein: CASRRTSGTSTDTQYF
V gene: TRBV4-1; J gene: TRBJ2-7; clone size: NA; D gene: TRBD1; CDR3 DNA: TGCGCCAGCAGCCCGGGACAGAAGTACGAGCAGTACTTC; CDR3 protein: CASSPGQKYEQYF
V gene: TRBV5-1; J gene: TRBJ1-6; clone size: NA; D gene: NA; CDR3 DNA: TGCGCCAGCAGCTTGGTCGCAGGGCTGGAATCACCCCTCCACTTT; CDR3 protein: CASSLVAGLESPLHF
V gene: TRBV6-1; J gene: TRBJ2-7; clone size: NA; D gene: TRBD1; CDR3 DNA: TGTGCCAGCAGTCAGGGGCAGGGGGCATTCGAGCAGTACTTC; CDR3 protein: CASSQGQGAFEQYF
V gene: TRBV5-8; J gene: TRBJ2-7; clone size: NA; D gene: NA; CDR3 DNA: TGTGCCAGCAGCTTGCAATTGGGGGAGGCCTACGAGCAGTACTTC; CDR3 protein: CASSLQLGEAYEQYF
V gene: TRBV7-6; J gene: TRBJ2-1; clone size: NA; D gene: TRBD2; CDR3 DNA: TGTGCCAGCAGCTTAGAGTCCAGCGGGAGCAACAATGAGCAGTTCTTC; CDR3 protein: CASSLESSGSNNEQFF
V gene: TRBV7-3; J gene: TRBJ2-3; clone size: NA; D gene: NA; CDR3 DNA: TGTGCCAGCAGCCCTTCGCGGGTACACACAGATACGCAGTATTTT; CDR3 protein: CASSPSRVHTDTQYF
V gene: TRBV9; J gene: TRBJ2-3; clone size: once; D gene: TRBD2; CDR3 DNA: TGTGCCAGCAGCGTGGGGGGGTTGACTAGCACAGATACGCAGTATTTT; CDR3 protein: CASSVGGLTSTDTQYF
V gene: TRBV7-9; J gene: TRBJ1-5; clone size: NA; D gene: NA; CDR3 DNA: TGTGCCAGCAGCCCTCCCGGACTTAGCAATCAGCCCCAGCATTTT; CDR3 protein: CASSPPGLSNQPQHF
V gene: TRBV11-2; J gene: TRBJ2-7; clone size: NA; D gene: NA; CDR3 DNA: TGTGCCAGCAGCTTCTCGCGGGGACCAACCTACGAGCAGTACTTC; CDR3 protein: CASSFSRGPTYEQYF
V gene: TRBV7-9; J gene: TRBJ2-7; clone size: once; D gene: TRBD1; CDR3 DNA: TGTGCCAGCAGCTTTGGGACAGGGCAAACCTACGAGCAGTACTTC; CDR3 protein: CASSFGTGQTYEQYF
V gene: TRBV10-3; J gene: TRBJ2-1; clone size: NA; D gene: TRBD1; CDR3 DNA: TGTGCCATCAGTGGGGGGACAGAAGCTAGAAATGAGCAGTTCTTC; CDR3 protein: CAISGGTEARNEQFF
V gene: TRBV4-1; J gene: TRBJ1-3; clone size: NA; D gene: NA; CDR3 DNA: TGCGCCAGCAGCCAATACAGTAGCTCTGGAAACACCATATATTTT; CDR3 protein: CASSQYSSSGNTIYF
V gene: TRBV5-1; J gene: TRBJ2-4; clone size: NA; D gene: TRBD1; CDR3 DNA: TGCGCCAGCAGCTTGGTGGGGACAGGAAACATTCAGTACTTC; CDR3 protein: CASSLVGTGNIQYF
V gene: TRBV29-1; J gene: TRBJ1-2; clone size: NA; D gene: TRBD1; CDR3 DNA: TGCAGCGCCCCCGACAGGGTTTATGGCTACACCTTC; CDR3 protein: CSAPDRVYGYTF
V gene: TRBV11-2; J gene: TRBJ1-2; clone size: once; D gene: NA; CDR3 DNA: TGTGCCAGCAGCTTAGGGGGGCTTTATGGCTACACCTTC; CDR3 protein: CASSLGGLYGYTF
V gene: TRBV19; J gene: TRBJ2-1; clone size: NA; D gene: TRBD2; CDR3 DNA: TGTGCCAGTAGTATTCGGGGACTAGCGGGGGGTAGCTCCTACAATGAGCAGTTCTTC; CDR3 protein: CASSIRGLAGGSSYNEQFF
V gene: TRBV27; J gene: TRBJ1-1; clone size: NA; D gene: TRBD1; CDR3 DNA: TGTGCCAGCAGTGACAGGGCTTGGACTGAAGCTTTCTTT; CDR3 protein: CASSDRAWTEAFF
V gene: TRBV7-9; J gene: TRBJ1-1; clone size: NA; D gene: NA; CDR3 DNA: TGTGCCAGCAGGGTAGAGGGTGAAGCTTTCTTT; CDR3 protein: CASRVEGEAFF
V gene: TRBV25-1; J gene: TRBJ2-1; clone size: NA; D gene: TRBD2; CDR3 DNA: TGTGCCAGCACCCCCGAGCCTAGCGGTTACAATGAGCAGTTCTTC; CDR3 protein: CASTPEPSGYNEQFF
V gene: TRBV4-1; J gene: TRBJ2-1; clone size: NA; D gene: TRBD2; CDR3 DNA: TGCGCCAGCAGCCTCCGACTAGCGGGAGCTGCCTTCAATGAGCAGTTCTTC; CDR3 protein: CASSLRLAGAAFNEQFF
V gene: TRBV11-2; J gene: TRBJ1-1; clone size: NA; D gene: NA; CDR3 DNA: TGTGCCAGCAGCTTAGAGAGGCTGGCAGCTGAAGCTTTCTTT; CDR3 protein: CASSLERLAAEAFF
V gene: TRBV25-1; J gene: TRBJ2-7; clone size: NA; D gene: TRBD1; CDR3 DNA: TGTGCCAGCAGTGACAGACAGGGCTCCTACGAGCAGTACTTC; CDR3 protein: CASSDRQGSYEQYF
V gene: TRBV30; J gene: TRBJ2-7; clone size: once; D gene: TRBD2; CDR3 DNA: TGTGCCTGCACCTTCTTCGGGACTAGCGGGTCCTACGAGCAGTACTTC; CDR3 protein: CACTFFGTSGSYEQYF
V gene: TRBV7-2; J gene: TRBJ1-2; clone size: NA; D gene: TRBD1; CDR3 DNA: TGTGCCAGCAGCTTAGTAGCGGGACAGACCTATGGCTACACCTTC; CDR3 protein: CASSLVAGQTYGYTF
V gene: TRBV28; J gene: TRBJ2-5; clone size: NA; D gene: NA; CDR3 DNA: TGTGCCAGCAGTACCCTCAGGGGCGGGGAGACCCAGTACTTC; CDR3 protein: CASSTLRGGETQYF
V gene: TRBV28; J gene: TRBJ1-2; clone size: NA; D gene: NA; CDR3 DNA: TGTGCCAGCAGGAGCCAATCCGCGGGTGGCTACACCTTC; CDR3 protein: CASRSQSAGGYTF
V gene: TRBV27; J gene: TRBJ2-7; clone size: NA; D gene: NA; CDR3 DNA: TGTGCCACCATACCACCCCCCCCCAGACAGGGAGGCTACGAGCAGTACTTC; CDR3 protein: CATIPPPPRQGGYEQYF
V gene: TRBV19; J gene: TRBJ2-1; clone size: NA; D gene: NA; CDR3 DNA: TGTGCCAGTAAAACAGACAACAATGAGCAGTTCTTC; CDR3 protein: CASKTDNNEQFF
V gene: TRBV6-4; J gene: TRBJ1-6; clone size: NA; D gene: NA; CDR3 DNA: TGTGCCAGCAGTGAAGGGACTTATAATTCACCCCTCCACTTT; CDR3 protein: CASSEGTYNSPLHF
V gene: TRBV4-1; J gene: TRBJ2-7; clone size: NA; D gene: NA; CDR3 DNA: TGCGCCAGCAGCCAAGTTTCTGACAGCCCCTACGAGCAGTACTTC; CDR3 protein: CASSQVSDSPYEQYF
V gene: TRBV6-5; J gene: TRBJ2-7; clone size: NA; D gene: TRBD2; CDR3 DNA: TGTGCCAGCAGTGGTTCGGGACTAGCATTGTATGAACAGTACTTC; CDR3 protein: CASSGSGLALYEQYF
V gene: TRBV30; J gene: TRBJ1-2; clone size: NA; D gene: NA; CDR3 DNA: TGTGCCTGGACCGGGGGGTCTGGCTACACCTTC; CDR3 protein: CAWTGGSGYTF
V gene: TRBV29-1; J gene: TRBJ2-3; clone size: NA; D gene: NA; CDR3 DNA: TGCAGCGTTGACAGGGTCGAAGCTAGCACAGATACGCAGTATTTT; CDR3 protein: CSVDRVEASTDTQYF
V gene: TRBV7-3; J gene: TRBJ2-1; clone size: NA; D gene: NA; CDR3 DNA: TGTGCCAGCACCCTGGGGGGGCCCTACAATGAGCAGTTCTTC; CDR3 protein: CASTLGGPYNEQFF
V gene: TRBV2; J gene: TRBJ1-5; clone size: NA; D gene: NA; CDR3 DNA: TGTGCCAGCAGGGAGGGGGGGCCGCCCCAGCATTTT; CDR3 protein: CASREGGPPQHF
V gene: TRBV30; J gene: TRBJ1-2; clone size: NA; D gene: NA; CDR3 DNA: TGTGCCTGGAGTTCTCGTTCCTACGGCTACACCTTC; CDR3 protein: CAWSSRSYGYTF
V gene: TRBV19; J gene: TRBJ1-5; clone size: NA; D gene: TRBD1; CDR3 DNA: TGTGCCAGTAGCCCGCAGGGGGACAATCAGCCCCAGCATTTT; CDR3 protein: CASSPQGDNQPQHF
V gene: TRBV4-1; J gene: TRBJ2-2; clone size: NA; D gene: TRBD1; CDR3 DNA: TGCGCCAGCAGCCTCCCATGGACAGGGAACACCGGGGAGCTGTTTTTT; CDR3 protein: CASSLPWTGNTGELFF
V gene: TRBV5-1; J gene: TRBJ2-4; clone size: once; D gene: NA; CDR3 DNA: TGCGCCAGCAGCCCCTGGACAGAGAAAAACATTCAGTACTTC; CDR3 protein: CASSPWTEKNIQYF
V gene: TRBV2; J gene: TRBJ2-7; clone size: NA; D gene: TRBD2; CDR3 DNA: TGTGCCAGCAGTGATCGGGGGGCCTACGAGCAGTACTTC; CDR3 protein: CASSDRGAYEQYF
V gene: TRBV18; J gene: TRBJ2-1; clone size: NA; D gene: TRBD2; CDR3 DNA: TGTGCCAGCTCAATTCTAGCGGGAGAGCAGTTCTTC; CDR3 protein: CASSILAGEQFF
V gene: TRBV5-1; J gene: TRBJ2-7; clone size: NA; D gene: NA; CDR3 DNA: TGCGCCAGCAGCTTGGCCGGACAGTACGAGCAGTACTTC; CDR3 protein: CASSLAGQYEQYF
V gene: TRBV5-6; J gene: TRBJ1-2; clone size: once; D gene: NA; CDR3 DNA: TGTGCCAGCAGCTTTCAGGGGTTCGGGGGCTACACCTTC; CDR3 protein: CASSFQGFGGYTF
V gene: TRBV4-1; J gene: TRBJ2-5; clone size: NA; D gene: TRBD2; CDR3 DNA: TGCGCCAGCAGCCAAGTGGGGGGAGGGAAAGAGACCCAGTACTTC; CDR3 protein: CASSQVGGGKETQYF